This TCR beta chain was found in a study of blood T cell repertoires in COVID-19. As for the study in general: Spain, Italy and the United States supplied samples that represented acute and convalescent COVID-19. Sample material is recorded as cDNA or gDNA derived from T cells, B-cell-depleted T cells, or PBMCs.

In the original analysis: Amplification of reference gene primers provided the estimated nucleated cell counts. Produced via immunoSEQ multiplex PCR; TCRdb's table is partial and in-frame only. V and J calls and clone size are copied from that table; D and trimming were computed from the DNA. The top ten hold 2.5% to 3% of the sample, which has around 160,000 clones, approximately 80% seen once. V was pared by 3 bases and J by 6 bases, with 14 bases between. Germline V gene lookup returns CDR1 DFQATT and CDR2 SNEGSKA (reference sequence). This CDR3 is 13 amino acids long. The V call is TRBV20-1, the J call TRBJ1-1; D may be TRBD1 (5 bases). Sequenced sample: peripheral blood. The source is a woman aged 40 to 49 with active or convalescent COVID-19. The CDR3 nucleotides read TGCAGTGCTAGTGGGGGGAGGGCGGCTGAAGCTTTCTTT. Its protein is CSASGGRAAEAFF.